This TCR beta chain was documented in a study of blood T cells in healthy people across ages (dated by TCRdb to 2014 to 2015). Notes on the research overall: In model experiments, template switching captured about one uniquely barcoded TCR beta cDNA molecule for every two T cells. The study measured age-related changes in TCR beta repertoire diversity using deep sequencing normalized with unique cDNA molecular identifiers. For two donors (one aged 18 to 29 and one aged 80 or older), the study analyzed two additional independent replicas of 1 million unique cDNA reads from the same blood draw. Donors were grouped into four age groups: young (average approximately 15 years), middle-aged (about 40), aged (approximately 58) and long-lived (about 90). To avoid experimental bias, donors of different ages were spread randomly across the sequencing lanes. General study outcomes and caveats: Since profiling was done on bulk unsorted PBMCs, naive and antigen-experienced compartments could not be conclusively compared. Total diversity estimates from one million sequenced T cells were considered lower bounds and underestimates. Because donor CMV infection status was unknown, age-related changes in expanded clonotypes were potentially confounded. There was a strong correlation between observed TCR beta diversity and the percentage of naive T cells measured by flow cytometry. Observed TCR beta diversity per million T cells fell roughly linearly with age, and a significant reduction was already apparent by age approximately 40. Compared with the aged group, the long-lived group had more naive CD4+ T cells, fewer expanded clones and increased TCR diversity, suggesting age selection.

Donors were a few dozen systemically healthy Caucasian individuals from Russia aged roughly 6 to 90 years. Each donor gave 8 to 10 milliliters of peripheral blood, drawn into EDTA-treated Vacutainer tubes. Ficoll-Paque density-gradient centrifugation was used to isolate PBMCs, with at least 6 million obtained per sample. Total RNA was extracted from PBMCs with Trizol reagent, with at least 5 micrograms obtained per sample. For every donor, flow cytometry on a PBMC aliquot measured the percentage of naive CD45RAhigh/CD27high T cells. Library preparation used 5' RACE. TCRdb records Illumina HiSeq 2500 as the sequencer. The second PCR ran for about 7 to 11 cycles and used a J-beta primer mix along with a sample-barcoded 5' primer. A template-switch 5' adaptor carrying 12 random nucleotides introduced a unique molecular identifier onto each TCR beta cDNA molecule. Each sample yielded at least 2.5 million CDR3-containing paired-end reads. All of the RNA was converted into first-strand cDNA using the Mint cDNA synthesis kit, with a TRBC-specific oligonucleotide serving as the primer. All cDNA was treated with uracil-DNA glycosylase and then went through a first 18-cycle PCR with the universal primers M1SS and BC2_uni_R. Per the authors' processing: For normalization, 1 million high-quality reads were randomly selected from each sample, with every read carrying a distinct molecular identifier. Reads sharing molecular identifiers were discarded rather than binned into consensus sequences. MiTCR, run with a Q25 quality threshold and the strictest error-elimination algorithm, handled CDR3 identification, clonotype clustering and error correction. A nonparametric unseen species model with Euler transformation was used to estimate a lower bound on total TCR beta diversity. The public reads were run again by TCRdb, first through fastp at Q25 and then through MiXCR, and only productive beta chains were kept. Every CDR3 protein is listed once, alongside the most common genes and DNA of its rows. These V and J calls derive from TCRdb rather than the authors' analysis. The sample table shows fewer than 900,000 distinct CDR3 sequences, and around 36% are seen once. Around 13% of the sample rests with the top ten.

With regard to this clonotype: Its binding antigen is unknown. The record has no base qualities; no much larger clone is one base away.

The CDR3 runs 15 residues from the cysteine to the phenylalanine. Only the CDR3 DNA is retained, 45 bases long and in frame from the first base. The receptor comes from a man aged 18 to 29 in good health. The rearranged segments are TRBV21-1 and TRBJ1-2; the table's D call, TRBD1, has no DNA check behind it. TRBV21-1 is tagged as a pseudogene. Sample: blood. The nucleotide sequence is TGTGCCAGCAGCAAAAACAGGGAACTTGGCTATGGCTACACCTTC. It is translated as CASSKNRELGYGYTF.